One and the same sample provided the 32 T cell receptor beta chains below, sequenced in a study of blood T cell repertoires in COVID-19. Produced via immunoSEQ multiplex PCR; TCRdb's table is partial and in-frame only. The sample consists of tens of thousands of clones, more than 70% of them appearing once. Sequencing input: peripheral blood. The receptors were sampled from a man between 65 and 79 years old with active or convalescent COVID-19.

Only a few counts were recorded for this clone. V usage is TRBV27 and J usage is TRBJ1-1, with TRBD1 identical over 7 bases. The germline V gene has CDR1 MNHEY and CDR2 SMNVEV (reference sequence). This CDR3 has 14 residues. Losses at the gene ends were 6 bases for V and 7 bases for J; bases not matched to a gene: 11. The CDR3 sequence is CASRPDRTLGEAFF. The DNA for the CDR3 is TGTGCCAGCAGACCGGACAGGACATTGGGTGAAGCTTTCTTT.

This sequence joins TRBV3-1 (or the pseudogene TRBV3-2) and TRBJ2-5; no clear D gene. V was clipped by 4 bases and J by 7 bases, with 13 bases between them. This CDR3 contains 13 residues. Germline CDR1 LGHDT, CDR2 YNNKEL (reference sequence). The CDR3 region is CASSLSRFGTQYF. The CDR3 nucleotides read TGTGCCAGCAGCCTTTCTAGATTCGGGACCCAGTACTTC.

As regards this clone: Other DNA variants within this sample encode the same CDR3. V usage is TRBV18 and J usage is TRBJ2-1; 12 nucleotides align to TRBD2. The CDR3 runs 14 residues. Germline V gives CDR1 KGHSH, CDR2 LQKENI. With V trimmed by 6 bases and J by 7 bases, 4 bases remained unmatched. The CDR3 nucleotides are TGTGCCAGCTCTACCGGGACTAGCGGGAATGAGCAGTTCTTC. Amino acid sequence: CASSTGTSGNEQFF.

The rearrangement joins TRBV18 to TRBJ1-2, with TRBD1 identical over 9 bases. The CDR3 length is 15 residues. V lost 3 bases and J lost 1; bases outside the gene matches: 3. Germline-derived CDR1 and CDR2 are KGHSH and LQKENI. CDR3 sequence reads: CASSPTGGHNYGYTF. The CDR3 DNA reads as TGTGCCAGCTCACCCACAGGGGGCCATAACTATGGCTACACCTTC.

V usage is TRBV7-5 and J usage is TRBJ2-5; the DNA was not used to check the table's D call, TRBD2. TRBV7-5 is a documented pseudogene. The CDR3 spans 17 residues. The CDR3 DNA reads TGTGTCAGAAGCTTATGCTTTTGGTGGGAGGATCAAGAGACCCAGTACTTC. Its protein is CVRSLCFWWEDQETQYF.

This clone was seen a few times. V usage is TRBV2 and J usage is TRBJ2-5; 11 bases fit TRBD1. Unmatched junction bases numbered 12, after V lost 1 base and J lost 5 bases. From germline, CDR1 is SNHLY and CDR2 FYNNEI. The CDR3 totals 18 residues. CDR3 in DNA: TGTGCCAGCAGTGAAGTAGGTACAGGGACAGGGGGTGACGAGACCCAGTACTTC. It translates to CASSEVGTGTGGDETQYF.

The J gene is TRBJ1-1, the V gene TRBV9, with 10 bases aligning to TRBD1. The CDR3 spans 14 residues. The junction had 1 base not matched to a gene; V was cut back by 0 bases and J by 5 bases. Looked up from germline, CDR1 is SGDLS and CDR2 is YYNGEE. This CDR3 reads CASSVGTGGTEAFF. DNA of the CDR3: TGTGCCAGCAGCGTAGGGACAGGGGGGACTGAAGCTTTCTTT.

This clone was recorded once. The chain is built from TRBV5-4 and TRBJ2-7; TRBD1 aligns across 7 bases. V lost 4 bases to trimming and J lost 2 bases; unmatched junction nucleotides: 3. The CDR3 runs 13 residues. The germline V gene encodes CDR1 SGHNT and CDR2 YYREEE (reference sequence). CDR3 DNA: TGTGCCAGCAGCCCGCAGGGGGCCTACGAGCAGTACTTC. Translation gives CASSPQGAYEQYF.

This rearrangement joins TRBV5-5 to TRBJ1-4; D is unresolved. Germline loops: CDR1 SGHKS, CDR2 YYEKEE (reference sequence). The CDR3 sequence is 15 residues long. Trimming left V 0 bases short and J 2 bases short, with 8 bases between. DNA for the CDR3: TGTGCCAGCAGCTTGGTTCTAGACACTAATGAAAAACTGTTTTTT. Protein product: CASSLVLDTNEKLFF.

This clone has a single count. The CDR3 is CASSVRDRDSGYTF. CDR3 bases: TGTGCCAGCAGTGTACGGGACAGGGATTCTGGCTACACCTTC. The chain couples TRBV2 to TRBJ1-2, with 9 bases fitting TRBD1. Germline-derived CDR1 and CDR2 are SNHLY and FYNNEI. This CDR3 is built from 14 residues. V lost 4 bases, J lost 7 bases, and 7 bases stayed unmatched.

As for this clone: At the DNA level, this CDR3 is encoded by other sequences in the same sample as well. The CDR3 region is CASTGTSTDTQYF. In nucleotides, the CDR3 is TGCGCCAGTACCGGGACTAGCACAGATACGCAGTATTTT. V and J are TRBV10-2 and TRBJ2-3, with TRBD2 as a possible D gene (6 bases). Trimming stripped 9 bases from V and 0 bases from J, with 10 bases between. Per germline, CDR1 WSHSY and CDR2 SAAADI. The CDR3 consists of 13 residues.

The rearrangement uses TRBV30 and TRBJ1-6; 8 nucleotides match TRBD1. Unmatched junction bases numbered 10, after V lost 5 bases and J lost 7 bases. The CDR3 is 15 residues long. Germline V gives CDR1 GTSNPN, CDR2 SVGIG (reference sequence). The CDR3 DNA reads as TGTGCCTGGGGACCTTCAGGGGGCGGGAATTCACCCCTCCACTTT. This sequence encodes CAWGPSGGGNSPLHF. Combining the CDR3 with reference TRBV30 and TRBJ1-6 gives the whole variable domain SQTIHQWPATLVQPVGSPLSLECTVEGTSNPNLYWYRQAAGRGLQLLFYSVGIGQISSEVPQNLSASRPQDRQFILSSKKLLLSDSGFYLCAWGPSGGGNSPLHFGNGTRLTVT.

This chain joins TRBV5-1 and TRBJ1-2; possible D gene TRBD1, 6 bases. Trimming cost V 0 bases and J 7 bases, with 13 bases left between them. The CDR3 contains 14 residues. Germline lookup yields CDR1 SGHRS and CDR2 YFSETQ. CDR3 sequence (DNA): TGCGCCAGCAGCTTGGACAGGGCAAGGGGTGGCTACACCTTC. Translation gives CASSLDRARGGYTF.

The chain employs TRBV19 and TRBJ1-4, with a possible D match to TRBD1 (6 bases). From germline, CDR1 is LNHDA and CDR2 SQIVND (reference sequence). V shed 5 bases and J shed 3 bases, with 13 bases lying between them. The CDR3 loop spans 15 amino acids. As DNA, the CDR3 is TGTGCCAGTAGTTGGGGGGGCACTGCTAATGAAAAACTGTTTTTT. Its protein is CASSWGGTANEKLFF.

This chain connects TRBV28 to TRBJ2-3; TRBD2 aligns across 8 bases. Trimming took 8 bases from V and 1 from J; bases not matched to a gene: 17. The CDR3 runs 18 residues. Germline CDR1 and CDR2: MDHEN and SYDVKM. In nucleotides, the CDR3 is TGTGCCAGCGCGGGGGCGGGGGGATTTAAATTGGGCACAGATACGCAGTATTTT. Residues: CASAGAGGFKLGTDTQYF.

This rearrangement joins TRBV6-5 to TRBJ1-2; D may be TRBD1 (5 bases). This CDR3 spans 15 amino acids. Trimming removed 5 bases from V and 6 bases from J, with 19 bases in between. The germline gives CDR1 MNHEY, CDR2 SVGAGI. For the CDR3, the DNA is TGTGCCAGCAGTCCCCGGGGGACCCCATCGGATGGCTACACCTTC. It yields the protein CASSPRGTPSDGYTF.

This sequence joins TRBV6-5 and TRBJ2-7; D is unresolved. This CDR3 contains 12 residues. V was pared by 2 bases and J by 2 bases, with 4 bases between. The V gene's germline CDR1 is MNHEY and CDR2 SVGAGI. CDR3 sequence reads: CASSYNTYEQYF. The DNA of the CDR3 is TGTGCCAGCAGTTACAACACCTACGAGCAGTACTTC.

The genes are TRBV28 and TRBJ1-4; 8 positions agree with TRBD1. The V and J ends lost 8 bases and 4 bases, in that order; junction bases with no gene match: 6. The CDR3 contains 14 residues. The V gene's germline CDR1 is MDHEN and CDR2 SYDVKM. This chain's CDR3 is CASGEDRVNEKLFF. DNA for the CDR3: TGTGCCAGCGGGGAGGACAGGGTTAATGAAAAACTGTTTTTT.

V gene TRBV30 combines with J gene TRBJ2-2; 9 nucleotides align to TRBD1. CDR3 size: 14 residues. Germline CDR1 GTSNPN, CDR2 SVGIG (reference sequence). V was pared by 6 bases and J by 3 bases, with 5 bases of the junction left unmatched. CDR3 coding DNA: TGTGCCTGTCCGGGACAGGGCGACACCGGGGAGCTGTTTTTT. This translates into CACPGQGDTGELFF.

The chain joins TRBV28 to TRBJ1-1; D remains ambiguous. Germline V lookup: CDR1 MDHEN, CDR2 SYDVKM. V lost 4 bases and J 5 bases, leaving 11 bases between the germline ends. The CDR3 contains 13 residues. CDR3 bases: TGTGCCAGCAGTTGGGAGGGAATGACTGAAGCTTTCTTT. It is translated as CASSWEGMTEAFF.

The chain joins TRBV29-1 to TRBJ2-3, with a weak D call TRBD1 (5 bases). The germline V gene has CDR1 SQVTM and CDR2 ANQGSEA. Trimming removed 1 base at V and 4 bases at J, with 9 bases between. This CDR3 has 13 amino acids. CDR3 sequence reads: CSVEGPGPDTQYF. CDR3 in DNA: TGCAGCGTTGAAGGCCCAGGGCCAGATACGCAGTATTTT.

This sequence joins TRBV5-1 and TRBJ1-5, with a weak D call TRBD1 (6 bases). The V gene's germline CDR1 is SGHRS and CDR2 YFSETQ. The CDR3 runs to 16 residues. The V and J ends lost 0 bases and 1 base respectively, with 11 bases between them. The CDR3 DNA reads TGCGCCAGCAGCTTGGGGACAGTTGCAAGCAATCAGCCCCAGCATTTT. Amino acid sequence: CASSLGTVASNQPQHF.

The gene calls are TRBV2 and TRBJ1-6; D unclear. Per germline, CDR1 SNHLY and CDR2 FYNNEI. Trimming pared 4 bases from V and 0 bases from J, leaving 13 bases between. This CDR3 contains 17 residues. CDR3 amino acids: CASSVWEGSSYNSPLHF. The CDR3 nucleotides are TGTGCCAGCAGTGTTTGGGAGGGAAGCTCCTATAATTCACCCCTCCACTTT.

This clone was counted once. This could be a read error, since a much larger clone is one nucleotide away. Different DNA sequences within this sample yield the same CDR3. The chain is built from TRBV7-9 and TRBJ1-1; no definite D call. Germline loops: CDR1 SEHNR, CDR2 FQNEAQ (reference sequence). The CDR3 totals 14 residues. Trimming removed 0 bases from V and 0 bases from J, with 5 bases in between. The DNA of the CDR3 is TGTGCCAGCAGCTTAGCTGGCTTGAACACTGAAGCTTTCTTT. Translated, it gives CASSLAGLNTEAFF.

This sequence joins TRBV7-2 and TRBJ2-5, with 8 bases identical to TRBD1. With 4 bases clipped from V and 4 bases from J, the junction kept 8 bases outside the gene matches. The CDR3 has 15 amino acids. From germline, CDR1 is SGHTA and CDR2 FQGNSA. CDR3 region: CASSSRTGWIETQYF. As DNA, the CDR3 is TGTGCCAGCAGCTCCCGGACAGGGTGGATAGAGACCCAGTACTTC.

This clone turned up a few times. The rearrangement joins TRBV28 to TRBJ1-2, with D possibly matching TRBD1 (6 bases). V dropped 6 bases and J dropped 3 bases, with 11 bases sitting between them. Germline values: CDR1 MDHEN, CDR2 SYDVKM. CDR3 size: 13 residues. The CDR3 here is CASRNTGYYGYTF. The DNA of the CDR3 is TGTGCCAGCAGAAATACAGGGTACTATGGCTACACCTTC.

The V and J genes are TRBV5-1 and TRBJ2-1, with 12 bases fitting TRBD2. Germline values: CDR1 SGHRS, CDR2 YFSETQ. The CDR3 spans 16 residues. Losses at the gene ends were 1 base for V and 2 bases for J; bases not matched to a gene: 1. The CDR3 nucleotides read TGCGCCAGCAGCTTGACTAGCGGGGGGACCTACAATGAGCAGTTCTTC. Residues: CASSLTSGGTYNEQFF.

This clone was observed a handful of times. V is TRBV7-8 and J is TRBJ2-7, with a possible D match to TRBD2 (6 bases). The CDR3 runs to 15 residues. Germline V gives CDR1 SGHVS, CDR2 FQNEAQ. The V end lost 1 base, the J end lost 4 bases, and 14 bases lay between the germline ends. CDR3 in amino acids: CASSLGPGTQYEQYF. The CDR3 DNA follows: TGTGCCAGCAGCTTAGGCCCCGGGACTCAATACGAGCAGTACTTC.

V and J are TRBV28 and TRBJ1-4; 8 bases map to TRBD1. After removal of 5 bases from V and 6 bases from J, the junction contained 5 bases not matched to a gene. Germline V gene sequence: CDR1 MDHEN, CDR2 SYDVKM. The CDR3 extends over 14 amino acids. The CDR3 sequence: CASSIQGVYEKLFF. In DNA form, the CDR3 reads TGTGCCAGCAGTATACAGGGGGTTTATGAAAAACTGTTTTTT.

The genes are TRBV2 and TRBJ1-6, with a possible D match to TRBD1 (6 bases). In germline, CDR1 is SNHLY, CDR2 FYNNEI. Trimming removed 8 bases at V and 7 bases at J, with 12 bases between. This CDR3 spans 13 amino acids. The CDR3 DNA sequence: TGTGCCAGCGCCGGGACATTCAATTCACCCCTCCACTTT. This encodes CASAGTFNSPLHF.

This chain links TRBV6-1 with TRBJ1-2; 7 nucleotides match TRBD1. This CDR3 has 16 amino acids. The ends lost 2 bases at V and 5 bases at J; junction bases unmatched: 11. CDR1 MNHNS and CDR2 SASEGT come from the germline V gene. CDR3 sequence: CASSELNIQGPYGYTF. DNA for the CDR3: TGTGCCAGCAGTGAACTAAATATACAGGGGCCGTATGGCTACACCTTC.

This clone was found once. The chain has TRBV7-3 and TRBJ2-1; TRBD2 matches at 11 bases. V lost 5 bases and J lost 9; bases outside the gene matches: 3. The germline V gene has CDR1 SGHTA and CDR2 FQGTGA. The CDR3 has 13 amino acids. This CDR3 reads CASSLTSGGEQFF. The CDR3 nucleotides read TGTGCCAGCAGCCTTACTAGCGGGGGTGAGCAGTTCTTC.